The 5 T cell receptor beta chains listed next were all sequenced from one sample in a study of Ad26.COV2.S vaccination and SARS-CoV-2 variants (TCRdb year 2021). The treatment or condition label corresponds to: roughly 18 received Ad26.COV2.S at low or high dose, single or two shots; 5 received placebo; per-sample allocation not given. For vaccine and placebo recipients, the sequenced repertoires came from samples collected on day 63 after the first injection. The library was prepared using the immunoSEQ multiplex PCR assay. TCRdb obtained this table from immuneACCESS and retained in-frame rearrangements with V and J assigned. These tables miss some clones; where compared with another copy, unresolved V genes account for less than half of the shortfall, and the remainder is unexplained. Within this sample are some 460,000 clones, with 89% of them counted one time only. 1.5% to 2% of the sample comes from the top ten.

The sample consisted of peripheral blood, taken in a trial of Ad26.COV2.S vaccine versus placebo. Every receptor here comes from a person aged 18-65 years who received the Ad26.COV2.S COVID-19 vaccine or a placebo.

The rearrangement joins TRBV28 to TRBJ2-5; 9 bases fit TRBD2. CDR1 and CDR2 (germline): MDHEN, SYDVKM. The length of the CDR3 is 15 residues. The V gene end was trimmed by 8 bases and the J gene end by 5 bases; junction bases not matched to a gene: 12. The CDR3 loop reads CASGPLSGRGETQYF. CDR3 nucleotide sequence: TGTGCCAGCGGACCTCTTAGCGGGAGAGGTGAGACCCAGTACTTC. The whole variable domain, remainder taken from reference TRBV28 and TRBJ2-5, is DVKVTQSSRYLVKRTGEKVFLECVQDMDHENMFWYRQDPGLGLRLIYFSYDVKMKEKGDIPEGYSVSREKKERFSLILESASTNQTSMYLCASGPLSGRGETQYFGPGTRLLVL.

This clone was counted a single time. This rearrangement joins TRBV15 to TRBJ1-1; D is ambiguous. This CDR3 comprises 14 residues. Germline V CDR1 and CDR2: LNHNV, YYDKDF (reference sequence). V lost 3 bases and J 1 base, leaving 9 bases between the germline ends. This chain's CDR3 is CATSSQAANTEAFF. The CDR3 region has the DNA TGTGCCACCAGCAGCCAAGCAGCGAACACTGAAGCTTTCTTT.

V and J are TRBV30 and TRBJ2-7; possibly TRBD2 for D (7 bases). Germline CDR1 and CDR2: GTSNPN and SVGIG (reference sequence). V dropped 3 bases and J dropped 2 bases, with 11 bases sitting between them. This CDR3 is built from 13 residues. The CDR3 DNA sequence: TGTGCCTGGAGCCGGGGGGCTACCTACGAGCAGTACTTC. Its protein is CAWSRGATYEQYF.

CDR3 sequence reads: CASSLASGVNTEAFF. The CDR3 coding sequence is TGCGCCAGCAGCTTGGCTAGTGGGGTGAACACTGAAGCTTTCTTT. The chain links TRBV5-1 to TRBJ1-1; D not certain. This CDR3 comprises 15 residues. Trimming stripped 0 bases from V and 0 bases from J, with 9 bases between. Germline V gene lookup returns CDR1 SGHRS and CDR2 YFSETQ.

The chain is built from TRBV9 and TRBJ2-7; D may be TRBD2 (5 bases). CDR3 length: 14 residues. Germline values: CDR1 SGDLS, CDR2 YYNGEE. Trimming took 2 bases from V and 5 from J, leaving 14 bases between them. Here the CDR3 reads CASSVNSGSNEQYF. The CDR3 region has the DNA TGTGCCAGCAGCGTTAACAGCGGTTCGAACGAGCAGTACTTC.